Below, 27 T cell receptor beta chains from the same sample are listed, as sequenced in a study of T cells in Graves' hyperthyroidism and ophthalmopathy. The source material, RNA transcripts, was used to amplify TCR beta CDR3 regions. The HTBI primer set served for first-round RT-PCR of the TCR CDR3. MiXCR, run by TCRdb on the multiplex PCR reads, gives a single entry per CDR3 protein. Altogether approximately 350,000 distinct CDR3 sequences are present, 13% to 15% being singletons, with the ten largest covering 15% to 20%. Sequencing was carried out using blood. The receptors come from a woman aged 55-69 years with Graves' ophthalmopathy.

The chain employs TRBV28 and TRBJ1-6; a weak D match, TRBD1 (6 bases). This CDR3 region has 15 residues. The V and J ends lost 5 bases and 6 bases respectively, with 14 bases between them. Germline V CDR1 and CDR2: MDHEN, SYDVKM. The CDR3: CASSLRDRSNSPLHF. CDR3 DNA: TGTGCCAGCAGTCTCAGAGACAGGAGTAATTCACCCCTCCACTTT.

This clonotype was counted at least ten times. The chain recombines TRBV12-3 or TRBV12-4 with TRBJ2-6, with 7 bases aligning to TRBD1. The V segment lost 6 bases and the J segment 3 bases; nucleotides outside the gene matches: 5. This CDR3 comprises 15 residues. The CDR3 sequence: CASRTTGVGANVLTF. CDR3 coding DNA: TGTGCCAGCAGAACCACAGGGGTTGGGGCCAACGTCCTGACTTTC.

The table lists this clonotype with many counts. The V call is TRBV5-1, the J call TRBJ1-2; TRBD1 aligns across 7 bases. Germline values: CDR1 SGHRS, CDR2 YFSETQ. The CDR3 spans 14 residues. Trimming cost V 6 bases and J 6 bases; bases outside gene matches: 11. The CDR3 spells CASNAGGGIDGYTF. CDR3 nucleotide sequence: TGCGCCAGCAACGCAGGGGGGGGTATCGATGGCTACACCTTC.

This clonotype was counted many times. The V call is TRBV7-7, the J call TRBJ2-3; D not certain. CDR1 and CDR2 (germline): SSHAT, FNYEAQ (reference sequence). This CDR3 contains 16 residues. Trimming left V 1 base short and J 6 bases short, with 17 bases between. DNA of the CDR3: TGTGCCAGCAGCTTAGAATTCGGGTCCGATTGGGATACGCAGTATTTT. Translating it yields CASSLEFGSDWDTQYF.

This clonotype was counted a few times. J is TRBJ2-7 and V is TRBV24-1; D not certain. Looked up from germline, CDR1 is KGHDR and CDR2 is SFDVKD. V shed 1 base and J shed 5 bases, with 8 bases lying between them. The CDR3 extends over 13 amino acids. Here the CDR3 reads CATSDLWGNEQYF. CDR3 in DNA: TGTGCCACCAGTGATTTATGGGGAAACGAGCAGTACTTC.

This clonotype occurred many times. The chain recombines TRBV24-1 with TRBJ2-1; 7 bases match TRBD1. The V gene's germline CDR1 is KGHDR and CDR2 SFDVKD. The V gene end was trimmed by 3 bases and the J gene end by 7 bases; junction bases not matched to a gene: 5. The CDR3 loop spans 14 amino acids. The CDR3 is CATSDAGTENEQFF. The DNA for the CDR3 is TGTGCCACCAGTGATGCCGGGACAGAAAATGAGCAGTTCTTC.

The chain joins TRBV12-3 or TRBV12-4 to TRBJ2-1, with 8 bases lining up with TRBD2. The J segment lost 6 bases and the V segment lost 2 bases, leaving 6 bases of the junction unmatched. The CDR3 consists of 15 residues. CDR3: CASSLWAGGGNEQFF. In DNA, the CDR3 is TGTGCCAGCAGTTTATGGGCGGGAGGTGGCAATGAGCAGTTCTTC.

As to this clonotype: A much bigger clone sits one base away, suggesting this may be a read error. This sequence joins TRBV5-1 and TRBJ2-1; D is undetermined. Per the germline V gene, CDR1 is SGHRS and CDR2 is YFSETQ. The CDR3 sequence is 12 residues long. Trimming stripped 4 bases from V and 9 bases from J, with 11 bases between. CDR3 sequence (DNA): TGCGCCAGCAGCGCCGAGGTCCCTGAGCAGTTCTTC. Residues: CASSAEVPEQFF.

This clonotype was seen many times. The chain recombines TRBV28 with TRBJ1-5; 7 positions agree with TRBD1. Germline assignment: CDR1 MDHEN and CDR2 SYDVKM. V dropped 6 bases and J dropped 1; count of bases not matched to a gene: 6. The CDR3 covers 15 residues. This CDR3 is CASRPTGQSNQPQHF. CDR3 DNA sequence: TGTGCCAGCAGGCCGACAGGGCAGAGCAATCAGCCCCAGCATTTT.

This clonotype was seen more than once but under ten times. This chain uses TRBV7-2 with TRBJ2-5, with D possibly being TRBD2 (6 bases). The CDR3 totals 15 residues. Per the germline V gene, CDR1 is SGHTA and CDR2 is FQGNSA. Trimming left V 5 bases short and J 5 bases short, with 18 bases between. The CDR3 nucleotides are TGTGCCAGCAGCCCGGGAGCGGGTCGGGAGGAGACCCAGTACTTC. Protein sequence: CASSPGAGREETQYF. Supplemented by reference TRBV7-2 and TRBJ2-5, the full variable domain reads GAGVSQSPSNKVTEKGKDVELRCDPISGHTALYWYRQSLGQGLEFLIYFQGNSAPDKSGLPSDRFSAERTGGSVSTLTIQRTQQEDSAVYLCASSPGAGREETQYFGPGTRLLVL.

This clonotype occurred many times. The chain uses TRBV28 and TRBJ2-3; weak D call: TRBD2 (7 bases). Trimming stripped 6 bases from V and 1 base from J, with 11 bases between. CDR3 size: 14 residues. The germline V gene encodes CDR1 MDHEN and CDR2 SYDVKM. Here the CDR3 reads CASRPGGRTDTQYF. CDR3 bases: TGTGCCAGCAGGCCCGGGGGGCGCACAGATACGCAGTATTTT.

The V and J genes are TRBV19 and TRBJ2-7; 9 nucleotides align to TRBD1. This CDR3 has 14 amino acids. V trimming: 3 bases; J trimming: 5 bases; junction bases outside the gene matches: 5. The germline V gene encodes CDR1 LNHDA and CDR2 SQIVND (reference sequence). This CDR3 is CASSIGQGTNEQYF. The CDR3 DNA sequence: TGTGCCAGTAGTATCGGACAGGGGACCAACGAGCAGTACTTC.

This clonotype was observed many times. The V and J genes are TRBV18 and TRBJ2-7, with 14 bases matching TRBD2. The V segment lost 6 bases and the J segment 9 bases; nucleotides outside the gene matches: 10. Germline V gene data show CDR1 as KGHSH and CDR2 as LQKENI. The CDR3 totals 15 residues. The CDR3 region has the DNA TGTGCCAGCTCGCCCACGGGACTAGCGGGAGTGGTGCAGTACTTC. It yields the protein CASSPTGLAGVVQYF.

The chain uses TRBV10-3 and TRBJ2-2; 9 bases align to TRBD1. This CDR3 has 13 residues. Looked up from germline, CDR1 is ENHRY and CDR2 is SYGVKD. Losses at the gene ends were 11 bases for V and 5 bases for J; bases not matched to a gene: 6. The CDR3 is CASRDRATGELFF. The CDR3 coding sequence is TGTGCCTCCCGGGACAGGGCTACCGGGGAGCTGTTTTTT.

This clonotype was observed many times. The V gene is TRBV28, the J gene TRBJ1-1; no clear D gene. Per the germline V gene, CDR1 is MDHEN and CDR2 is SYDVKM. The length of the CDR3 is 13 residues. With 5 bases removed from V and 8 bases from J, the gap between germline ends came to 15 bases. The CDR3 DNA follows: TGTGCCAGCAGTCTAGACAAAGGCTCGGAAGCTTTCTTT. Encoded protein: CASSLDKGSEAFF. Filled out from reference TRBV28 and TRBJ1-1, the complete variable domain reads DVKVTQSSRYLVKRTGEKVFLECVQDMDHENMFWYRQDPGLGLRLIYFSYDVKMKEKGDIPEGYSVSREKKERFSLILESASTNQTSMYLCASSLDKGSEAFFGQGTRLTVV.

The CDR3 DNA sequence: TGTGCCAGCAGCCAACCCGGACTAGCGGGAGGGGGTGAGCAGTTCTTC. It specifies CASSQPGLAGGGEQFF. The chain combines TRBV16 with TRBJ2-1; 15 bases match TRBD2. Germline V gene sequence: CDR1 KGHSY, CDR2 FQNENV. With V trimmed by 2 bases and J by 9 bases, 5 bases remained unmatched. The CDR3 totals 16 residues.

This clonotype was recorded at least ten times. The chain is built from TRBV5-1 and TRBJ2-2; D call uncertain. CDR3 length equals 14 residues. V lost 3 bases and J 4 bases, leaving 10 bases between the germline ends. CDR1 and CDR2 from the germline V gene are SGHRS and YFSETQ. The CDR3 loop is CASSWRTGTGELFF. The CDR3 DNA sequence: TGCGCCAGCAGCTGGCGGACCGGCACCGGGGAGCTGTTTTTT.

In its sample, this clonotype was seen many times. The rearrangement links TRBV7-2 to TRBJ2-5; perhaps TRBD1 as D (6 bases). Germline lookup yields CDR1 SGHTA and CDR2 FQGNSA. Trimming took off 3 bases at V and 3 bases at J, with 14 bases between the two ends. The CDR3 totals 15 residues. The CDR3 region is CASSLHRVLKETQYF. The DNA for the CDR3 is TGTGCCAGCAGCTTGCACAGGGTCCTGAAAGAGACCCAGTACTTC.

This clonotype was counted only a few times. This rearrangement joins TRBV27 to TRBJ1-5; tentative D call: TRBD1 (6 bases). V dropped 3 bases and J dropped 5 bases, with 11 bases sitting between them. This CDR3 comprises 14 residues. Germline lookup yields CDR1 MNHEY and CDR2 SMNVEV (reference sequence). The chain's CDR3 is CASSFGGPDQPQHF. As DNA, the CDR3 is TGTGCCAGCAGTTTCGGGGGGCCGGATCAGCCCCAGCATTTT.

This clonotype was picked up a small number of times. The chain combines TRBV11-2 with TRBJ1-5; D remains unclear. From germline, CDR1 is SGHAT and CDR2 FQNNGV. This CDR3 spans 13 amino acids. Trimming removed 5 bases from V and 5 bases from J, with 10 bases in between. The CDR3 nucleotides read TGTGCCAGCAGCCTGACAAGTGATCAGCCCCAGCATTTT. Protein: CASSLTSDQPQHF. Drawing the rest from reference TRBV11-2 and TRBJ1-5, the complete variable domain is EAGVAQSPRYKIIEKRQSVAFWCNPISGHATLYWYQQILGQGPKLLIQFQNNGVVDDSQLPKDRFSAERLKGVDSTLKIQPAKLEDSAVYLCASSLTSDQPQHFGDGTRLSIL.

This clonotype was counted many times. The rearrangement joins TRBV29-1 to TRBJ2-1; 10 positions match TRBD2. With V trimmed by 1 base and J by 8 bases, 11 bases remained unmatched. Germline CDR1 reads SQVTM; CDR2 reads ANQGSEA. The length of the CDR3 is 16 residues. CDR3 sequence: CSVEAPLLAGNHEQFF. CDR3 DNA: TGCAGCGTTGAAGCCCCCTTACTAGCGGGAAACCATGAGCAGTTCTTC.

This clonotype was counted only a few times. The J gene is TRBJ2-2, the V gene TRBV10-3, with D possibly being TRBD1 or TRBD2 (6 bases each). V dropped 0 bases and J dropped 0 bases, with 14 bases sitting between them. The CDR3 spans 18 residues. The V gene's germline CDR1 is ENHRY and CDR2 SYGVKD. The CDR3 protein is CAISESFGGGSNTGELFF. The CDR3 nucleotides are TGTGCCATCAGTGAGTCGTTCGGGGGCGGGTCGAACACCGGGGAGCTGTTTTTT.

This clonotype appeared many times. The V and J genes are TRBV11-2 and TRBJ2-7; D call uncertain. V lost 5 bases, J lost 3 bases, and 5 bases lay in between. Germline V gene sequence: CDR1 SGHAT, CDR2 FQNNGV. The CDR3 sequence is 11 residues long. The CDR3, as DNA: TGTGCCAGCAGCCCAATCTACGAGCAGTACTTC. It translates to CASSPIYEQYF.

This clonotype was counted at least ten times. V gene TRBV3-1 combines with J gene TRBJ2-1, with 9 bases that match TRBD2. Germline trimming cut 6 bases from V and 5 bases from J; bases unmatched to any gene: 5. Per the germline V gene, CDR1 is LGHDT and CDR2 is YNNKEL (reference sequence). This CDR3 region has 14 residues. The CDR3 loop reads CASSDLAGNNEQFF. The CDR3 DNA reads TGTGCCAGCAGTGACCTAGCGGGGAACAATGAGCAGTTCTTC.

The chain joins TRBV7-9 to TRBJ2-1; a weak D match, TRBD1 (5 bases). The CDR3 spans 20 residues. Germline loops: CDR1 SEHNR, CDR2 FQNEAQ (reference sequence). With 5 bases removed from V and 0 bases from J, the gap between germline ends came to 26 bases. The CDR3 loop is CASSLRSLGVPPSSYNEQFF. CDR3 sequence (DNA): TGTGCCAGCAGCCTAAGATCATTAGGGGTACCCCCGAGCTCCTACAATGAGCAGTTCTTC. Variable domain in full (rest from reference TRBV7-9 and TRBJ2-1): DTGVSQNPRHKITKRGQNVTFRCDPISEHNRLYWYRQTLGQGPEFLTYFQNEAQLEKSRLLSDRFSAERPKGSFSTLEIQRTEQGDSAMYLCASSLRSLGVPPSSYNEQFFGPGTRLTVL.

This clonotype was seen only once. Possible read error: a much larger clone is one base away. This chain links TRBV3-1 with TRBJ2-5; 8 positions match TRBD1. V shed 1 base and J 1 base; nucleotides not matched to a gene: 2. Germline V lookup: CDR1 LGHDT, CDR2 YNNKEL (reference sequence). The CDR3 contains 15 residues. Written as DNA, the CDR3 is TGTGCCAGCAGCCAAGCCGGACAGGGCCAAGAGACCCAGTACTTC. Translated: CASSQAGQGQETQYF.

This clonotype has at least ten counts. The genes are TRBV11-3 and TRBJ1-1; D might be TRBD1 (6 bases). Germline CDR1 is SGHNT and CDR2 is YENEEA. The length of the CDR3 is 13 residues. Trimming removed 3 bases at V and 3 bases at J, with 8 bases between. The CDR3 spells CASSFRQDTEAFF. The CDR3 bases are TGTGCCAGCAGCTTCAGACAGGACACTGAAGCTTTCTTT.